Ten or more counts support the clone carrying this TCR beta chain. The sample belongs to a study of T-cell reconstitution after alpha-beta-depleted transplantation in children. Researchers prepared the TCRbeta library using unique molecular identifiers, the study reports. TCRdb reprocessed the PCR reads via MiXCR and lists one record per CDR3 protein. This table has 90,000 to 150,000 distinct CDR3 sequences, more than 20% appearing once. This TCR came from a male patient aged 2-15 years who had a stem cell transplant for chronic granulomatous disease, so the T cells may come from the graft donor. Sequencing was performed on PBMCs, mostly from graft donor cells, taken 180 days after TCRalphabeta/CD19-depleted stem cell transplant.

Here the CDR3 DNA reads TGTGCCAGCAGCTTGCAGTTGGGCAGGACGGGAGGGAACATTCAGTACTTC. It specifies CASSLQLGRTGGNIQYF. The gene calls are TRBV5-6 and TRBJ2-4, with 8 nucleotides matching TRBD2. Losses at the gene ends were 1 base for V and 7 bases for J; bases not matched to a gene: 13. The CDR3 is 17 amino acids. CDR1 is SGHDT, CDR2 YYEEEE, per germline.